A single sample gave rise to the 18 T cell receptor beta chains below, sequenced in a study of shared clonotypes between healthy human individuals. Profiling relied on immunoSEQ multiplex PCR, and the TCRdb table lists in-frame clones only, not all of them. The sample consists of over 700,000 clones, over 60% of them appearing once. The specimen was memory CD4+ T cells sorted from blood. Subset defined: CD45RA-negative fraction. These receptors came from a woman aged 25 to 39 in good health.

This chain uses TRBV28 with TRBJ2-7; 7 bases are a match to TRBD2. The CDR3 has 16 amino acids. CDR1 MDHEN and CDR2 SYDVKM come from the germline V gene. After removal of 8 bases from V and 3 bases from J, the junction contained 16 bases not matched to a gene. The CDR3 sequence is CASSSVRGVRLYEQYF. The CDR3 DNA is TGTGCCAGCTCATCAGTCCGGGGGGTGAGACTCTACGAGCAGTACTTC.

This clone has more than one count but fewer than ten. The chain joins TRBV4-1 to TRBJ1-2, with a tentative D call TRBD1 (5 bases). Germline assignment: CDR1 MGHRA and CDR2 YSYEKL. Trimming stripped 1 base from V and 8 bases from J, with 11 bases between. The CDR3 totals 13 residues. Written as DNA, the CDR3 is TGCGCCAGCAGCCAAGGCAGGGAGCGCGGCTACACCTTC. This gives the protein CASSQGRERGYTF.

In nucleotides, the CDR3 is TGTGCCAGCAGCTTAGTAACGGGAAGGGTCAATGAGCAGTTCTTC. This sequence encodes CASSLVTGRVNEQFF. The J gene is TRBJ2-1, the V gene TRBV7-9, with TRBD2 as a possible D gene (5 bases). The CDR3 is 15 amino acids. V lost 1 base and J 6 bases, leaving 13 bases between the germline ends. Germline CDR1 and CDR2: SEHNR and FQNEAQ (reference sequence).

The V call is TRBV2, the J call TRBJ2-1; no reliable D call. This CDR3 is 15 amino acids long. Trimming removed 1 base at V and 0 bases at J, with 7 bases between. CDR1 and CDR2 (germline): SNHLY, FYNNEI. The chain's CDR3 is CASSEGPSSYNEQFF. The CDR3 DNA reads TGTGCCAGCAGTGAAGGCCCTAGCTCCTACAATGAGCAGTTCTTC. Using reference TRBV2 and TRBJ2-1 for the parts outside the CDR3, the full variable domain is EPEVTQTPSHQVTQMGQEVILRCVPISNHLYFYWYRQILGQKVEFLVSFYNNEISEKSEIFDDQFSVERPDGSNFTLKIRSTKLEDSAMYFCASSEGPSSYNEQFFGPGTRLTVL.

This chain uses TRBV19 with TRBJ2-2, with 11 bases lining up with TRBD2. The ends lost 6 bases at V and 3 bases at J; junction bases unmatched: 9. Germline values: CDR1 LNHDA, CDR2 SQIVND (reference sequence). The CDR3 covers 17 residues. CDR3 loop: CASRPIGTSGYTGELFF. The CDR3 coding sequence is TGTGCCAGTAGACCTATCGGGACTAGCGGCTACACCGGGGAGCTGTTTTTT. Combining the CDR3 with reference TRBV19 and TRBJ2-2 gives the whole variable domain DGGITQSPKYLFRKEGQNVTLSCEQNLNHDAMYWYRQDPGQGLRLIYYSQIVNDFQKGDIAEGYSVSREKKESFPLTVTSAQKNPTAFYLCASRPIGTSGYTGELFFGEGSRLTVL.

The chain is built from TRBV27 and TRBJ1-4, with a possible D match to TRBD1 (5 bases). V lost 6 bases and J 7 bases, leaving 15 bases between the germline ends. The CDR3 extends over 14 amino acids. Germline CDR1 reads MNHEY; CDR2 reads SMNVEV (reference sequence). In nucleotides, the CDR3 is TGTGCCAGCAGGATGGACCCGGGGGGTGAAAAACTGTTTTTT. Translation: CASRMDPGGEKLFF.

This clone was recorded a few times. This specimen includes other DNA sequences encoding the same CDR3. This chain links TRBV30 with TRBJ2-7, with 13 bases lining up with TRBD2. Trimming cost V 1 base and J 4 bases; bases outside gene matches: 7. Per germline, CDR1 GTSNPN and CDR2 SVGIG (reference sequence). CDR3 length: 16 residues. The CDR3, as DNA: TGTGCCTGGAGTGGGACTAGCGGGAGAAGTTCTTACGAGCAGTACTTC. It translates to CAWSGTSGRSSYEQYF.

The V call is TRBV30, the J call TRBJ2-1, with D possibly TRBD2 on 5 matching bases. The germline V gene encodes CDR1 GTSNPN and CDR2 SVGIG (reference sequence). The CDR3 length is 13 residues. The V and J ends lost 2 bases and 9 bases respectively, with 14 bases between them. The CDR3 spells CAWSRASMGEQFF. CDR3 sequence (DNA): TGTGCCTGGAGTCGAGCTAGCATGGGTGAGCAGTTCTTC.

This chain links TRBV11-2 with TRBJ1-2; D call uncertain. Trimming pared 1 base from V and 7 bases from J, leaving 10 bases between. Looked up from germline, CDR1 is SGHAT and CDR2 is FQNNGV. The CDR3 runs to 13 residues. In nucleotides, the CDR3 is TGTGCCAGCAGCTTAGTTGCAGGACTTGGCTACACCTTC. Protein: CASSLVAGLGYTF.

This clone appeared a few times. CDR3: CASSFHRQANTEAFF. The CDR3 bases are TGTGCCAGCAGTTTTCACCGGCAGGCGAACACTGAAGCTTTCTTT. The rearrangement joins TRBV27 to TRBJ1-1, with no clear D. This CDR3 has 15 residues. V was clipped by 3 bases and J by 1 base, with 12 bases between them. The germline V gene encodes CDR1 MNHEY and CDR2 SMNVEV (reference sequence).

The J gene is TRBJ2-4, the V gene TRBV5-1; 13 nucleotides agree with TRBD2. CDR1 SGHRS and CDR2 YFSETQ come from the germline V gene. This CDR3 has 18 residues. V lost 3 bases to trimming and J lost 0 bases; unmatched junction nucleotides: 6. This CDR3 reads CASSWTSGGQIAKNIQYF. In nucleotides, the CDR3 is TGCGCCAGCAGCTGGACTAGCGGGGGACAAATAGCCAAAAACATTCAGTACTTC.

This rearrangement joins TRBV2 to TRBJ1-5; D not certain. The CDR3 length is 13 residues. V was clipped by 2 bases and J by 6 bases, with 8 bases between them. Germline loops: CDR1 SNHLY, CDR2 FYNNEI. CDR3 amino acids: CASSESGIQPQHF. The CDR3 DNA follows: TGTGCCAGCAGTGAATCCGGGATTCAGCCCCAGCATTTT.

This clone was counted a single time. The chain combines TRBV9 with TRBJ2-2; D remains unclear. Trimming shortened V by 0 bases and J by 3 bases, and 9 bases separated the two germline ends. The CDR3 is 15 amino acids. Germline assignment: CDR1 SGDLS and CDR2 YYNGEE. The CDR3 region is CASSVGYLDTGELFF. Written as DNA, the CDR3 is TGTGCCAGCAGCGTAGGCTATCTGGACACCGGGGAGCTGTTTTTT.

The chain employs TRBV15 and TRBJ2-7, with D maybe TRBD2 (5 bases). V was shortened by 1 base and J by 0 bases, with 10 bases between the two germline ends. The CDR3 runs to 15 residues. Germline CDR1 and CDR2: LNHNV and YYDKDF (reference sequence). This CDR3 reads CATSRVGSLSYEQYF. The CDR3 DNA sequence: TGTGCCACCAGCAGAGTGGGGAGCCTCTCCTACGAGCAGTACTTC.

The chain combines TRBV18 with TRBJ2-5; the match to TRBD2 covers 8 bases. Germline V CDR1 and CDR2: KGHSH, LQKENI. This CDR3 has 14 residues. Trimming took 2 bases from V and 4 from J; bases not matched to a gene: 3. CDR3: CASSPVLAGETQYF. CDR3 DNA: TGTGCCAGCTCACCAGTCCTAGCGGGAGAGACCCAGTACTTC.

The chain employs TRBV18 and TRBJ2-7, with D perhaps matching TRBD1 or TRBD2 (5 bases each). With 5 bases removed from V and 5 bases from J, the gap between germline ends came to 19 bases. The germline CDR1 and CDR2 sequences are KGHSH and LQKENI. The length of the CDR3 is 15 residues. The chain's CDR3 is CASSARRPPGHEQYF. CDR3 in DNA: TGTGCCAGCTCAGCCAGGCGCCCCCCGGGGCACGAGCAGTACTTC.

CDR3 sequence reads: CASKGDNYNEQFF. CDR3 in DNA: TGTGCCAGCAAGGGGGACAACTACAATGAGCAGTTCTTC. The V and J genes are TRBV7-9 and TRBJ2-1; D possibly corresponds to TRBD1 (6 bases). This CDR3 has 13 residues. The V and J ends lost 7 bases and 3 bases respectively, with 10 bases between them. CDR1 and CDR2 from the germline V gene are SEHNR and FQNEAQ (reference sequence).

This clone has a handful of counts. V usage is TRBV19 and J usage is TRBJ1-2; D gene unclear. From germline, CDR1 is LNHDA and CDR2 SQIVND (reference sequence). Trimming shortened V by 6 bases and J by 1 base, and 6 bases separated the two germline ends. There are 12 residues in the CDR3. CDR3 nucleotides: TGTGCCAGTAGGGGCAATAACTATGGCTACACCTTC. Protein product: CASRGNNYGYTF.